This TCR beta chain was found in a study of T cell changes during pregnancy in multiple sclerosis. Sequencing was performed with immunoSEQ multiplex PCR; in TCRdb, only in-frame clones are kept and a portion is missing. The sample lists about 59,000 clones, about 94% occurring once. Deletions cut 4 bases from V and 2 bases from J, with 12 bases between. Germline V CDR1 and CDR2: MNHNY, SVGAGI (reference sequence). This CDR3 region has 14 residues. This sequence originates from a female donor with multiple sclerosis, enrolled in a pregnancy study. The sequencing used CD4+ T cells from peripheral blood mononuclear cells, collected before pregnancy. The J gene is TRBJ2-7, the V gene TRBV6-6; TRBD1 might be the D (6 bases). Here the CDR3 DNA reads TGTGCCAGCAGTTTGGGACACTTAGCCTACGAGCAGTACTTC. It yields the protein CASSLGHLAYEQYF.